This T cell receptor (beta chain) was captured in a study of cytomegalovirus exposure and HLA in healthy donors. Overall study findings and caveats: HLA restriction was apparent for most CMV-associated TCR beta chains in a later analysis.

Germline-derived CDR1 and CDR2 are PRHDT and FYEKMQ (reference sequence). The V segment lost 5 bases and the J segment 2 bases; nucleotides outside the gene matches: 7. The CDR3 runs 18 residues. Primers included in the PCR were 60 Vbeta and 13 Jbeta primers. Profiled with immunoSEQ multiplex PCR; TCRdb holds only in-frame clones, not every one. The profile shows tens of thousands of clones, nearly 55% of them singletons. As regards this clone: Its antigen is not identified.

This receptor was taken from a woman in her thirties or forties in good health and CMV-seropositive. The material sequenced was PBMCs. This sequence joins TRBV13 and TRBJ2-4; 15 positions match TRBD2. The CDR3 loop reads CASSQGTSGGLTKNIQYF. CDR3 DNA sequence: TGTGCCAGCAGCCAAGGGACTAGCGGGGGGCTAACCAAAAACATTCAGTACTTC.